This T cell receptor (beta chain) was captured in a study of T cells after yellow fever vaccination. Study-level background: SMART-Seq v4 Ultra Low Input prepared the low-cell-number fractions. Study conclusions and caveats: Most primary-vaccination clones recurred post-booster (under 98% CD4, about 90% CD8). Bulk-population clonotypes that are abundant could appear as contaminants in FACS-sorted repertoires.

TCRdb re-analysed the 5' RACE reads in MiXCR, keeping a single row per CDR3 protein. The table records approximately 120,000 distinct CDR3 sequences, around 7.7% of them present only once. This clonotype was seen a handful of times. What it recognizes is unknown. Germline V gene data show CDR1 as SGHTA and CDR2 as FQGTGA. Trimming cost V 6 bases and J 2 bases, with 14 bases left between them. This CDR3 region has 15 residues. The chain uses TRBV7-3 and TRBJ2-1; D might be TRBD1 (5 bases). Sequenced material: CD4+ T cells sorted from PBMCs, taken more than 8 days after the first yellow fever vaccination. The source of this sequence is a man in his late teens or twenties who received the YFV17D yellow fever vaccine. The CDR3 nucleotides are TGTGCCAGCAGTTTCGACAGCACCCCCTACAATGAGCAGTTCTTC. It is translated as CASSFDSTPYNEQFF.